These 29 T cell receptor beta chains originate from one sample sequenced in a study of blood T cell repertoires in COVID-19 (dated by TCRdb to 2019 to 2021). Library preparation used the immunoSEQ multiplex PCR assay. Drawn from immuneACCESS, this table holds only the in-frame rearrangements with V and J called that TCRdb kept. Clones are partly lost; checked studies trace under half to an unresolved V gene and leave the rest unexplained. The sample includes 45,000 to 60,000 clones, with approximately 86% observed a single time. Roughly 15% of the sample comes from the top ten. Sequenced sample: peripheral blood. Source of these receptors: a man between 60 and 70 years old with active or convalescent COVID-19.

The J gene is TRBJ2-1, the V gene TRBV10-3, with 10 bases that match TRBD1. The CDR3 consists of 15 residues. In germline, CDR1 is ENHRY, CDR2 SYGVKD. The ends lost 3 bases at V and 5 bases at J; junction bases unmatched: 4. In DNA form, the CDR3 reads TGTGCCATCAGTGACCGGGACAGGGGTAACAATGAGCAGTTCTTC. It is translated as CAISDRDRGNNEQFF.

The gene calls are TRBV7-9 and TRBJ1-1; 9 nucleotides match TRBD1. The junction had 8 bases not matched to a gene; V was cut back by 5 bases and J by 1 base. Germline V gene data show CDR1 as SEHNR and CDR2 as FQNEAQ (reference sequence). This CDR3 has 16 residues. The CDR3 DNA is TGTGCCAGCAGCCTAGGACAGGGGCGGGGGAACACTGAAGCTTTCTTT. It yields the protein CASSLGQGRGNTEAFF.

This chain connects TRBV28 to TRBJ1-2, with a possible D match to TRBD1 (5 bases). The CDR3 has 13 amino acids. The V and J ends lost 6 bases and 3 bases respectively, with 11 bases between them. From germline, CDR1 is MDHEN and CDR2 SYDVKM. The DNA of the CDR3 is TGTGCCAGCAGGACAGAGGTGGACTATGGCTACACCTTC. Its protein product is CASRTEVDYGYTF.

CDR3 in amino acids: CASSQGQAGELFF. CDR3 DNA sequence: TGTGCCAGCTCACAGGGACAAGCCGGGGAGCTGTTTTTT. J is TRBJ2-2 and V is TRBV18, with D perhaps matching TRBD1 (6 bases). Trimming stripped 4 bases from V and 6 bases from J, with 9 bases between. Germline V gives CDR1 KGHSH, CDR2 LQKENI. The CDR3 consists of 13 residues.

V gene TRBV7-2 combines with J gene TRBJ1-2, with 9 bases that match TRBD1. Germline CDR1 SGHTA, CDR2 FQGNSA. V shed 3 bases and J 9 bases; nucleotides not matched to a gene: 5. This CDR3 contains 13 residues. DNA for the CDR3: TGTGCCAGCAGCTTGCAGACAGGGGGACGCTACACCTTC. It encodes CASSLQTGGRYTF.

V usage is TRBV7-3 and J usage is TRBJ2-1; 8 nucleotides line up with TRBD2. Germline CDR1 SGHTA, CDR2 FQGTGA. With V trimmed by 4 bases and J by 6 bases, 8 bases remained unmatched. The CDR3 is 15 amino acids. CDR3 nucleotides: TGTGCCAGCAGCTCCCGGGGGGGACTAGTCAATGAGCAGTTCTTC. As protein: CASSSRGGLVNEQFF.

The chain employs TRBV19 and TRBJ2-2; 13 bases map to TRBD2. The CDR3 runs 17 residues. The germline V gene has CDR1 LNHDA and CDR2 SQIVND (reference sequence). V lost 7 bases, J lost 2 bases, and 7 bases stayed unmatched. CDR3 sequence reads: CASTGTSGTKNTGELFF. CDR3 in DNA: TGTGCCAGTACCGGGACTAGCGGGACTAAAAACACCGGGGAGCTGTTTTTT.

The chain combines TRBV5-1 with TRBJ1-1; TRBD1 might be the D (5 bases). V was trimmed by 6 bases and J by 0 bases, leaving 12 bases between them. The germline CDR1 and CDR2 sequences are SGHRS and YFSETQ. The CDR3 has 14 residues. DNA of the CDR3: TGCGCCAGCACGTCGGGGGAGATGAACACTGAAGCTTTCTTT. It yields the protein CASTSGEMNTEAFF. The full variable domain, with the rest looked up from reference TRBV5-1 and TRBJ1-1, is KAGVTQTPRYLIKTRGQQVTLSCSPISGHRSVSWYQQTPGQGLQFLFEYFSETQRNKGNFPGRFSGRQFSNSRSEMNVSTLELGDSALYLCASTSGEMNTEAFFGQGTRLTVV.

This clone was seen once. This chain connects TRBV5-1 to TRBJ1-3; 9 bases are a match to TRBD1. V dropped 8 bases and J dropped 2; count of bases not matched to a gene: 5. There are 14 residues in the CDR3. Germline assignment: CDR1 SGHRS and CDR2 YFSETQ. The CDR3 DNA reads as TGCGCCAGGGGGGACAGGGCGGCTGGAAACACCATATATTTT. It translates to CARGDRAAGNTIYF. The full variable domain, its missing parts supplied by reference TRBV5-1 and TRBJ1-3, is KAGVTQTPRYLIKTRGQQVTLSCSPISGHRSVSWYQQTPGQGLQFLFEYFSETQRNKGNFPGRFSGRQFSNSRSEMNVSTLELGDSALYLCARGDRAAGNTIYFGEGSWLTVV.

This chain links TRBV24-1 with TRBJ2-2; D possibly corresponds to TRBD2 (6 bases). Looked up from germline, CDR1 is KGHDR and CDR2 is SFDVKD. V was cut by 8 bases and J by 1 base, with 7 bases left in between. The CDR3 is made up of 13 amino acids. CDR3 amino acids: CATKGLNTGELFF. CDR3 bases: TGTGCCACCAAGGGACTGAACACCGGGGAGCTGTTTTTT.

This chain links TRBV27 with TRBJ2-7, with 8 bases fitting TRBD2. The CDR3 is made up of 14 amino acids. CDR1 MNHEY and CDR2 SMNVEV come from the germline V gene (reference sequence). V lost 5 bases, J lost 3 bases, and 6 bases stayed unmatched. The CDR3 DNA is TGTGCCAGCAGTCCCGGGGGGGGCTTCTACGAGCAGTACTTC. Translated, it gives CASSPGGGFYEQYF.

The chain combines TRBV7-2 with TRBJ1-5; D is ambiguous. Trimming stripped 3 bases from V and 7 bases from J, with 16 bases between. The CDR3 runs 15 residues. Germline V gives CDR1 SGHTA, CDR2 FQGNSA. The DNA of the CDR3 is TGTGCCAGCAGCTTTACCCCGGGAGGAGTGCAGCCCCAGCATTTT. It is translated as CASSFTPGGVQPQHF.

The chain has TRBV28 and TRBJ2-3; 9 nucleotides align to TRBD2. With V trimmed by 6 bases and J by 4 bases, 5 bases remained unmatched. CDR1 is MDHEN, CDR2 SYDVKM, per germline. There are 14 residues in the CDR3. CDR3 sequence (DNA): TGTGCCAGCAGAATAGCGGGGGTGGCAGATACGCAGTATTTT. Protein: CASRIAGVADTQYF.

J is TRBJ1-1 and V is TRBV11-1; 7 nucleotides line up with TRBD1. CDR1 is SGHAT, CDR2 FQDESV, per germline (reference sequence). V was clipped by 1 base and J by 5 bases; unmatched bases: 7. This CDR3 spans 15 amino acids. The CDR3 DNA is TGTGCCAGCAGCTTAGGGACTTCAGGGGGGACTGAAGCTTTCTTT. The encoded protein is CASSLGTSGGTEAFF. Drawing the rest from reference TRBV11-1 and TRBJ1-1, the complete variable domain is EAEVAQSPRYKITEKSQAVAFWCDPISGHATLYWYRQILGQGPELLVQFQDESVVDDSQLPKDRFSAERLKGVDSTLKIQPAELGDSAMYLCASSLGTSGGTEAFFGQGTRLTVV.

In DNA form, the CDR3 reads TGTGCCAGCAGCTGGGGGGGGACAGGGACTCAGCCCCAGCATTTT. Translation: CASSWGGTGTQPQHF. The chain combines TRBV7-8 with TRBJ1-5, with 9 bases identical to TRBD1. The CDR3 consists of 15 residues. Trimming cost V 4 bases and J 6 bases; bases outside gene matches: 7. Germline assignment: CDR1 SGHVS and CDR2 FQNEAQ.

The V gene is TRBV9, the J gene TRBJ1-1; D is ambiguous. V shed 0 bases and J shed 5 bases, with 8 bases lying between them. The CDR3 sequence is 13 residues long. The V gene's germline CDR1 is SGDLS and CDR2 YYNGEE. CDR3: CASSVDEGTEAFF. DNA for the CDR3: TGTGCCAGCAGCGTAGATGAGGGAACTGAAGCTTTCTTT.

This chain links TRBV7-7 with TRBJ2-1; a possible D gene is TRBD1 (6 bases). V was clipped by 5 bases and J by 8 bases, with 16 bases between them. Germline V lookup: CDR1 SSHAT, CDR2 FNYEAQ (reference sequence). This CDR3 contains 14 residues. CDR3 coding DNA: TGTGCCAGCAGCCTCTCAGGGGCTGGGGATGAGCAGTTCTTC. Its translation: CASSLSGAGDEQFF.

The J gene is TRBJ1-1, the V gene TRBV7-2; no reliable D call. CDR1 SGHTA and CDR2 FQGNSA come from the germline V gene. The CDR3 runs to 13 residues. The ends were cut back, 4 bases at V and 0 bases at J, with 6 bases in the middle. Here the CDR3 DNA reads TGTGCCAGCAGCTCTAGTTTGAACACTGAAGCTTTCTTT. This gives the protein CASSSSLNTEAFF.

The chain joins TRBV6-5 to TRBJ1-3; 8 nucleotides match TRBD1. The CDR3 has 14 amino acids. Germline V gene lookup returns CDR1 MNHEY and CDR2 SVGAGI. With 1 base clipped from V and 6 bases from J, the junction kept 2 bases outside the gene matches. The CDR3, as DNA: TGTGCCAGCAGTTACTTGACAGGGGAAAACACCATATATTTT. It codes for CASSYLTGENTIYF.

This clone was counted once. The genes are TRBV9 and TRBJ1-2; 7 positions match TRBD1. With 2 bases clipped from V and 1 base from J, the junction kept 17 bases outside the gene matches. The CDR3 extends over 19 amino acids. Germline V lookup: CDR1 SGDLS, CDR2 YYNGEE. The CDR3 loop is CASSVGPHRDSHVNYGYTF. The CDR3 coding sequence is TGTGCCAGCAGCGTCGGTCCCCACCGGGACAGCCATGTTAACTATGGCTACACCTTC.

This chain uses TRBV27 with TRBJ1-1; the D gene is possibly TRBD1 (6 bases). This CDR3 region has 14 residues. Germline V gene sequence: CDR1 MNHEY, CDR2 SMNVEV (reference sequence). The V end was cut by 5 bases, the J end by 1 base, with 11 bases between. The CDR3 reads CASSRTAPNTEAFF. CDR3 nucleotides: TGTGCCAGCAGTCGGACAGCTCCGAACACTGAAGCTTTCTTT.

The gene calls are TRBV2 and TRBJ1-2; 7 bases agree with TRBD1. The germline CDR1 and CDR2 sequences are SNHLY and FYNNEI. V was pared by 5 bases and J by 3 bases, with 3 bases of the junction left unmatched. The CDR3 has 13 amino acids. The CDR3 loop reads CASSLGTDYGYTF. Here the CDR3 DNA reads TGTGCCAGCAGTCTTGGGACAGACTATGGCTACACCTTC.

The rearrangement joins TRBV7-2 to TRBJ1-3; D uncertain. CDR3 size: 15 residues. Germline V gene sequence: CDR1 SGHTA, CDR2 FQGNSA. V was clipped by 1 base and J by 8 bases, with 15 bases between them. CDR3 sequence reads: CASSLGVTIVDTIYF. CDR3 sequence (DNA): TGTGCCAGCAGCTTAGGTGTGACTATCGTAGACACCATATATTTT.

V usage is TRBV3-1 (or the pseudogene TRBV3-2) and J usage is TRBJ1-3; D gene unclear. The length of the CDR3 is 15 residues. Per the germline V gene, CDR1 is LGHDT and CDR2 is YNNKEL (reference sequence). Trimming took 3 bases from V and 2 from J, leaving 11 bases between them. This CDR3 is CASSHVTVAGNTIYF. The CDR3 nucleotides read TGTGCCAGCAGCCATGTAACCGTAGCTGGAAACACCATATATTTT.

In its sample, this clone was seen once. The rearrangement links TRBV19 to TRBJ1-1; TRBD1 matches at 10 bases. The CDR3 consists of 18 residues. V lost 4 bases to trimming and J lost 0 bases; unmatched junction nucleotides: 11. Germline V gene lookup returns CDR1 LNHDA and CDR2 SQIVND (reference sequence). The DNA of the CDR3 is TGTGCCAGTAGTAAACTGGGGACAGGGGCCCTCATGAACACTGAAGCTTTCTTT. It codes for CASSKLGTGALMNTEAFF. Full variable domain (remainder filled in from reference TRBV19 and TRBJ1-1): DGGITQSPKYLFRKEGQNVTLSCEQNLNHDAMYWYRQDPGQGLRLIYYSQIVNDFQKGDIAEGYSVSREKKESFPLTVTSAQKNPTAFYLCASSKLGTGALMNTEAFFGQGTRLTVV.

The genes are TRBV24-1 and TRBJ2-3; possible D gene TRBD2, 6 bases. Germline lookup yields CDR1 KGHDR and CDR2 SFDVKD. Trimming stripped 9 bases from V and 4 bases from J, with 10 bases between. This CDR3 is 12 amino acids long. This CDR3 is CATGGTSDTQYF. CDR3 nucleotide sequence: TGTGCCACCGGTGGGACTTCAGATACGCAGTATTTT.

J is TRBJ1-2 and V is TRBV28; TRBD1 agrees at 10 bases. The CDR3 consists of 12 residues. CDR1 MDHEN and CDR2 SYDVKM come from the germline V gene. The CDR3 DNA reads TGTGCAGCGGACAGGGGGACCTATGGCTACACCTTC. Its translation: CAADRGTYGYTF.

The rearrangement links TRBV5-4 to TRBJ1-2, with TRBD1 as a possible D gene (5 bases). From germline, CDR1 is SGHNT and CDR2 YYREEE (reference sequence). Trimming cost V 6 bases and J 3 bases, with 15 bases left between them. The CDR3 is made up of 14 amino acids. CDR3 sequence: CASTMGQGHYGYTF. The CDR3 DNA follows: TGTGCCAGCACCATGGGGCAGGGCCACTATGGCTACACCTTC.

The gene calls are TRBV5-5 and TRBJ2-3; D gene unclear. The CDR3 has 15 amino acids. V was shortened by 0 bases and J by 6 bases, with 14 bases between the two germline ends. CDR1 is SGHKS, CDR2 YYEKEE, per germline (reference sequence). CDR3 in amino acids: CASSLVGLEEDTQYF. CDR3 sequence (DNA): TGTGCCAGCAGCTTGGTAGGTTTAGAGGAGGATACGCAGTATTTT.